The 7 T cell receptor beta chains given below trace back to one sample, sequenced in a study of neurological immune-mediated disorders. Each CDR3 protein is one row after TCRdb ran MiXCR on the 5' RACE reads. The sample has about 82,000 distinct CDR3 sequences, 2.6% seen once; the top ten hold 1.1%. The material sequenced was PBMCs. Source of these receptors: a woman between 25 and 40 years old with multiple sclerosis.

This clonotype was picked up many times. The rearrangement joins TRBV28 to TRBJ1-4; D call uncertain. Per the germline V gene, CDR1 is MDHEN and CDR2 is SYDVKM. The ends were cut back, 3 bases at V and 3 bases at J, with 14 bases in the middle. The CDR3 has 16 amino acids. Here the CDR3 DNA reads TGTGCCAGCAGTTTTCCCTCACAGATCCCTAATGAAAAACTGTTTTTT. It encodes CASSFPSQIPNEKLFF.

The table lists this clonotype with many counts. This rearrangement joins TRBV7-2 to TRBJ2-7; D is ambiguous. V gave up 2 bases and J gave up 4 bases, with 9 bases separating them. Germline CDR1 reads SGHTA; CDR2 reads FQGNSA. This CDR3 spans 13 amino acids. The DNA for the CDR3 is TGTGCCAGCAGCTTAATCGACGGGTACGAGCAGTACTTC. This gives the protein CASSLIDGYEQYF.

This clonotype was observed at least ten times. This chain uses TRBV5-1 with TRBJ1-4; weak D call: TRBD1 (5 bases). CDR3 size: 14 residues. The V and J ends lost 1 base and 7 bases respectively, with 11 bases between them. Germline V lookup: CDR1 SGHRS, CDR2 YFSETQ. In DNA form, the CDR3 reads TGCGCCAGCAGCTTGAGGGGTTACAGTGAAAAACTGTTTTTT. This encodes CASSLRGYSEKLFF.

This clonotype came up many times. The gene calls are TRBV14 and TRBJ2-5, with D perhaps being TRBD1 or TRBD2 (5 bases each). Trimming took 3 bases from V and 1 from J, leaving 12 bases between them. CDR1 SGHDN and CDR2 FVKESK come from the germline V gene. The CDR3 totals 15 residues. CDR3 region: CASSHGDLSQETQYF. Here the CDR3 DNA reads TGTGCCAGCAGCCACGGGGACCTTAGCCAAGAGACCCAGTACTTC.

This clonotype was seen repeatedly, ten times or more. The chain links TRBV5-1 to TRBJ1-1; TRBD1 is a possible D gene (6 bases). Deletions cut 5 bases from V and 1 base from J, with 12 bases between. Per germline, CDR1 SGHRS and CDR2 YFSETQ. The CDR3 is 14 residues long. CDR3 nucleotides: TGCGCCAGCAGGCCCTCAGGGGAGAACACTGAAGCTTTCTTT. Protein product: CASRPSGENTEAFF.

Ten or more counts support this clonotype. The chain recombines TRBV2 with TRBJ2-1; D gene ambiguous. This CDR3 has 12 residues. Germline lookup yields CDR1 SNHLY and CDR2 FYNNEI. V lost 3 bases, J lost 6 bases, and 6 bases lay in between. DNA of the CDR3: TGTGCCAGCAGTGACGGGTTCAATGAGCAGTTCTTC. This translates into CASSDGFNEQFF.

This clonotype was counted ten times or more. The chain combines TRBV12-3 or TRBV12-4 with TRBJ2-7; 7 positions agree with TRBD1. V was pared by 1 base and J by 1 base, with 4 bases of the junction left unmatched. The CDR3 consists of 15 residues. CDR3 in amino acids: CASSLGAGGSYEQYF. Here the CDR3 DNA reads TGTGCCAGCAGTTTAGGTGCAGGGGGTTCCTACGAGCAGTACTTC.